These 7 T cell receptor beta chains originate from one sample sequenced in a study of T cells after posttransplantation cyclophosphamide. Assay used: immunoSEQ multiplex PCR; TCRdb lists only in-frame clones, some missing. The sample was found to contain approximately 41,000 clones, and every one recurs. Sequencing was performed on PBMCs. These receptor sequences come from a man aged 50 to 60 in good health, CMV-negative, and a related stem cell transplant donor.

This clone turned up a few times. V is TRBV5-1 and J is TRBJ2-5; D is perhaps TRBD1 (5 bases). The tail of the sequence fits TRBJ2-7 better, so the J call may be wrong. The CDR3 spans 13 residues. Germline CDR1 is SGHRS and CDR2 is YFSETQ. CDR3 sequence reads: CASSGRVRNEQYF. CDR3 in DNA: TGCGCCAGCAGCGGCAGGGTCAGGAACGAGCAGTACTTC.

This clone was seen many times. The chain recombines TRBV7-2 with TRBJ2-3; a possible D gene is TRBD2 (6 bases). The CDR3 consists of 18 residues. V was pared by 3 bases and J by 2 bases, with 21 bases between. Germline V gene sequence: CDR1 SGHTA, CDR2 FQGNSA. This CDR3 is CASSFMLGGPLFTDTQYF. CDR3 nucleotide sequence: TGTGCCAGCAGCTTTATGTTGGGGGGACCCCTATTCACAGATACGCAGTATTTT.

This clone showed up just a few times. DNA for the CDR3: TGTGCCAGCAGCGGCAGTAGCGGGTACTCCTACAATGAGCAGTTCTTC. Its protein product is CASSGSSGYSYNEQFF. This sequence joins TRBV7-2 and TRBJ2-1, with 7 bases matching TRBD2. In germline, CDR1 is SGHTA, CDR2 FQGNSA. The CDR3 totals 16 residues. V gave up 5 bases and J gave up 0 bases; unmatched junction bases: 7.

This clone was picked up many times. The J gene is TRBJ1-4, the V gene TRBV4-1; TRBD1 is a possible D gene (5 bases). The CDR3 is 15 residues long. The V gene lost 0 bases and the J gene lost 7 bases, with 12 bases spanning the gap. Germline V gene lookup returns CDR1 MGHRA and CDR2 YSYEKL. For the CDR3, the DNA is TGCGCCAGCAGCCAAGATTGGGGGGGTCTTGAAAAACTGTTTTTT. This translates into CASSQDWGGLEKLFF.

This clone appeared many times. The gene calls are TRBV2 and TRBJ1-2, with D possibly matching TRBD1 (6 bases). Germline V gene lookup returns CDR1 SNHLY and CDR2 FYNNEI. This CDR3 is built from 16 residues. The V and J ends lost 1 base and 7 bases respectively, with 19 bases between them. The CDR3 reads CASSEEEVGAAFGYTF. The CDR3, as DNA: TGTGCCAGCAGTGAAGAGGAAGTGGGGGCGGCTTTTGGCTACACCTTC.

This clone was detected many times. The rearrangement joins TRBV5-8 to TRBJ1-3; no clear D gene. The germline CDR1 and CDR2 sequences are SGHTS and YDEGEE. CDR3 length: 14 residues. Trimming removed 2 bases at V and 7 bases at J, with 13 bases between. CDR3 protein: CASSLGMGRNTIYF. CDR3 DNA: TGTGCCAGCAGCTTAGGGATGGGGAGGAACACCATATATTTT.

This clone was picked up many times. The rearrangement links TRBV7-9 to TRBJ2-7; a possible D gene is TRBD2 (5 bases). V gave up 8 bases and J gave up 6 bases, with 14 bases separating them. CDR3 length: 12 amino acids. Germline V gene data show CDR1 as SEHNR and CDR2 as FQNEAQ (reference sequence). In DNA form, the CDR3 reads TGTGCCAGCGGACCACAAGGAGGCGAGCAGTACTTC. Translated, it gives CASGPQGGEQYF.